These 24 T cell receptor beta chains were sequenced from one sample in a study of blood T cells in healthy people across ages. Then a second PCR, running roughly 7 to 11 cycles, was carried out with a sample-barcoded 5' primer and a J-beta primer mix. One entry per CDR3 protein results from TCRdb running MiXCR on the 5' RACE reads. The table includes approximately 1,700,000 distinct CDR3 sequences, about two fifths detected once. The specimen sequenced was blood. These receptors came from a human donor in good health.

This clonotype has a handful of counts. This chain joins TRBV9 and TRBJ2-3; D gene uncertain. The germline CDR1 and CDR2 sequences are SGDLS and YYNGEE. The CDR3 is 14 residues long. The germline V and J ends were trimmed by 1 base and 2 bases, with 8 bases remaining between them. The CDR3 region has the DNA TGTGCCAGCAGCGTATCTGGCTACACAGATACGCAGTATTTT. The encoded protein is CASSVSGYTDTQYF.

This sequence joins TRBV3-1 and TRBJ2-7; D may be TRBD1 or TRBD2 (5 bases each). Trimming pared 4 bases from V and 7 bases from J, leaving 17 bases between. The CDR3 has 14 amino acids. CDR1 is LGHDT, CDR2 YNNKEL, per germline (reference sequence). The CDR3 coding sequence is TGTGCCAGCAGCCCCTCCGGGGCCTCTTTTGAGCAGTACTTC. It translates to CASSPSGASFEQYF.

The rearrangement links TRBV3-1 to TRBJ2-1, with TRBD1 matching over 8 bases. The CDR3 is 15 residues long. CDR1 is LGHDT and CDR2 is YNNKEL in the germline V gene (reference sequence). The V segment lost 6 bases and the J segment 4 bases; nucleotides outside the gene matches: 8. The DNA for the CDR3 is TGTGCCAGCAGACCGCAGGGGGCTAGGTACAATGAGCAGTTCTTC. It encodes CASRPQGARYNEQFF.

This chain uses TRBV7-3 with TRBJ2-1; TRBD2 is a possible D gene (5 bases). This CDR3 has 15 amino acids. V gave up 6 bases and J gave up 10 bases, with 22 bases separating them. Germline CDR1 is SGHTA and CDR2 is FQGTGA. This CDR3 reads CASSPSINELGEQFF. The CDR3 nucleotides are TGTGCCAGCAGTCCTAGCATAAACGAATTAGGGGAGCAGTTCTTC.

Notes on this clonotype: It is likely a read error, because the conserved phenylalanine at the end of the CDR3 is missing. The chain recombines TRBV7-9 with TRBJ1-5; TRBD1 might be the D (5 bases). Looked up from germline, CDR1 is SEHNR and CDR2 is FQNEAQ (reference sequence). This CDR3 is 14 amino acids long. Trimming left V 5 bases short and J 11 bases short, with 19 bases between. The CDR3 here is CASSLTDTPKAQHV. The CDR3 coding sequence is TGTGCCAGCAGCCTCACGGACACCCCAAAGGCCCAGCATGTT.

V and J are TRBV28 and TRBJ2-1; 10 bases agree with TRBD2. V shed 5 bases and J 4 bases; nucleotides not matched to a gene: 11. The V gene's germline CDR1 is MDHEN and CDR2 SYDVKM. The CDR3 runs to 17 residues. CDR3 amino acids: CASSNIAGGQPYNEQFF. As DNA, the CDR3 is TGTGCCAGCAGTAACATAGCGGGGGGCCAACCTTACAATGAGCAGTTCTTC.

This clonotype was seen only a few times. The chain uses TRBV7-2 and TRBJ1-6; the D is unclear. The V gene lost 3 bases and the J gene lost 9 bases, with 9 bases spanning the gap. The germline CDR1 and CDR2 sequences are SGHTA and FQGNSA. The CDR3 has 13 residues. The CDR3 region is CASSFIGVSPLHF. The CDR3 DNA follows: TGTGCCAGCAGCTTTATTGGAGTTTCACCCCTCCACTTT.

This sequence joins TRBV2 and TRBJ2-3; possibly TRBD1 for D (5 bases). CDR1 is SNHLY and CDR2 is FYNNEI in the germline V gene. The length of the CDR3 is 15 residues. The ends were cut back, 6 bases at V and 0 bases at J, with 13 bases in the middle. CDR3 region: CASRRASGSTDTQYF. CDR3 DNA: TGTGCCAGCAGGCGCGCCTCAGGGAGCACAGATACGCAGTATTTT.

Notes on this clonotype: One end of the junction does not line up with germline, which may come from a read error. The V gene is TRBV4-3, the J gene TRBJ1-2; no clear D gene. The CDR3 has 13 amino acids. Germline CDR1 is LGHNA and CDR2 is YSLEER. CDR3 nucleotides: TGCGCCAGCGGCCAGGTTTTCTTAGGCGGCTACACCTTC. It yields the protein CASGQVFLGGYTF.

This clonotype was picked up a small number of times. The chain combines TRBV6-1 with TRBJ1-5, with D unresolved. Looked up from germline, CDR1 is MNHNS and CDR2 is SASEGT. V was shortened by 0 bases and J by 0 bases, with 3 bases between the two germline ends. There are 14 residues in the CDR3. CDR3 in amino acids: CASSEAHSNQPQHF. For the CDR3, the DNA is TGTGCCAGCAGTGAAGCACATAGCAATCAGCCCCAGCATTTT.

The V call is TRBV4-1, the J call TRBJ2-3, with 11 bases lining up with TRBD2. The CDR3 length is 18 residues. V trimming: 1 base; J trimming: 0 bases; junction bases outside the gene matches: 6. Germline V gene data show CDR1 as MGHRA and CDR2 as YSYEKL. CDR3 DNA: TGCGCCAGCAGCCAAGGCCATCTAGCGGGGGGTAGCACAGATACGCAGTATTTT. Its protein product is CASSQGHLAGGSTDTQYF.

The chain employs TRBV19 and TRBJ1-5; D is uncertain. Germline CDR1 and CDR2: LNHDA and SQIVND (reference sequence). CDR3 size: 14 residues. Trimming pared 3 bases from V and 7 bases from J, leaving 13 bases between. In nucleotides, the CDR3 is TGTGCCAGTAGTATGAGAGGCGGGCCGCAGCCCCAGCATTTT. It is translated as CASSMRGGPQPQHF.

This clonotype was recorded many times. The chain combines TRBV6-2 or TRBV6-3 with TRBJ2-2, with D hard to call. Looked up from germline, CDR1 is MNHEY and CDR2 is SVGEGT. Between the trimmed V and J ends, which lost 2 bases and 6 bases, there was a span of 10 bases. This CDR3 is built from 14 residues. CDR3 in DNA: TGTGCCAGCAGTTACGGCAGTGAGTCCGGGGAGCTGTTTTTT. This encodes CASSYGSESGELFF.

This rearrangement joins TRBV6-2 or TRBV6-3 to TRBJ2-1; 7 nucleotides line up with TRBD2. This CDR3 region has 17 residues. The germline V gene encodes CDR1 MNHEY and CDR2 SVGEGT. Losses at the gene ends were 2 bases for V and 5 bases for J; bases not matched to a gene: 12. DNA for the CDR3: TGTGCCAGCAGTTACAGAGCGGGGCTTTCCTACAACAATGAGCAGTTCTTC. Translated, it gives CASSYRAGLSYNNEQFF.

This clonotype was seen a single time. J is TRBJ1-1 and V is TRBV20-1, with D perhaps matching TRBD1 (5 bases). CDR3 length: 16 residues. The germline gives CDR1 DFQATT, CDR2 SNEGSKA (reference sequence). Trimming removed 2 bases at V and 8 bases at J, with 24 bases between. DNA of the CDR3: TGCAGTGCTAGACGAACCATTTCCCGGCAGGGAAAGGAAGCTTTCTTT. Translating gives CSARRTISRQGKEAFF.

This clonotype has only a few counts. The CDR3 is CASSLDAVATGYTF. CDR3 DNA sequence: TGTGCCAGCAGCTTAGATGCGGTGGCGACAGGCTACACCTTC. The rearrangement uses TRBV7-2 and TRBJ1-2; unclear D gene. Germline CDR1 is SGHTA and CDR2 is FQGNSA. Trimming cost V 1 base and J 8 bases, with 14 bases left between them. The length of the CDR3 is 14 residues.

The V and J genes are TRBV6-5 and TRBJ1-5; 9 positions match TRBD1. CDR3 size: 18 residues. The germline V gene has CDR1 MNHEY and CDR2 SVGAGI. With V trimmed by 0 bases and J by 5 bases, 11 bases remained unmatched. CDR3 residues: CASSYSVDRGFEDQPQHF. The CDR3 region has the DNA TGTGCCAGCAGTTACTCAGTGGACAGGGGTTTTGAGGATCAGCCCCAGCATTTT.

The chain recombines TRBV24-1 with TRBJ2-4, with no clear D. Trimming pared 5 bases from V and 0 bases from J, leaving 1 base between. Germline V gene sequence: CDR1 KGHDR, CDR2 SFDVKD. The CDR3 consists of 12 residues. The CDR3 DNA reads as TGTGCCACCAGTGGAGCCAAAAACATTCAGTACTTC. Translated, it gives CATSGAKNIQYF.

In this sample, this clonotype turned up a few times. This rearrangement joins TRBV5-1 to TRBJ1-1; D remains unclear. Germline V CDR1 and CDR2: SGHRS, YFSETQ. This CDR3 spans 14 amino acids. Trimming took 4 bases from V and 1 from J, leaving 11 bases between them. CDR3 nucleotide sequence: TGCGCCAGCAGCGAACCGACGGCGAACACTGAAGCTTTCTTT. It codes for CASSEPTANTEAFF.

This chain uses TRBV3-1 with TRBJ2-4; no clear D. The J call is doubtful: the DNA matches TRBJ2-7 better. The CDR3 totals 17 residues. Germline values: CDR1 LGHDT, CDR2 YNNKEL (reference sequence). CDR3 amino acids: CASSHGKGYNPRSEQYF. The CDR3, as DNA: TGTGCCAGCAGCCATGGTAAAGGGTATAATCCTCGATCCGAGCAGTACTTC.

This clonotype has just one count. The rearrangement uses TRBV11-2 and TRBJ2-7; D perhaps matches TRBD2 (6 bases). The DNA end is more similar to TRBJ2-5, so the J call may be wrong. Germline CDR1 reads SGHAT; CDR2 reads FQNNGV. CDR3 size: 15 residues. The CDR3 region is CASSLEAGRAETQYF. CDR3 sequence (DNA): TGTGCCAGCAGCTTAGAGGCGGGGCGGGCAGAGACCCAGTACTTC.

This clonotype was observed a handful of times. V usage is TRBV7-9 and J usage is TRBJ1-2; D may be TRBD1 (5 bases). Germline CDR1 reads SEHNR; CDR2 reads FQNEAQ (reference sequence). This CDR3 spans 16 amino acids. The V end lost 3 bases, the J end lost 0 bases, and 14 bases lay between the germline ends. CDR3: CASSLGRDFANYGYTF. Here the CDR3 DNA reads TGTGCCAGCAGCTTGGGCCGGGACTTCGCTAACTATGGCTACACCTTC.

As DNA, the CDR3 is TGCAGCGTTGGGGCTGGCGGGGGGGCTGGAGAGACCCAGTACTTC. Encoded protein: CSVGAGGGAGETQYF. V is TRBV29-1 and J is TRBJ2-5; 9 bases are shared with TRBD2. The CDR3 loop spans 15 amino acids. The J segment lost 4 bases and the V segment lost 4 bases, leaving 10 bases of the junction unmatched. Germline V gene data show CDR1 as SQVTM and CDR2 as ANQGSEA.

CDR3: CASSECGGVEETQYF. The CDR3 DNA is TGTGCCAGCAGTGAGTGCGGGGGGGTAGAAGAGACCCAGTACTTC. The V call is TRBV12-3 or TRBV12-4, the J call TRBJ2-5; 9 nucleotides line up with TRBD2. J was trimmed by 3 bases and V by 5 bases; bases with no gene match: 7. The CDR3 runs to 15 residues.